This T cell receptor beta chain is from a study of cytomegalovirus exposure and HLA in healthy donors. Study-wide context: Clustering assigned 70% to 85% of the roughly 430 genotyped donors to the Caucasian-associated ancestry cluster.

The CDR3 extends over 13 amino acids. From germline, CDR1 is MNHNS and CDR2 SASEGT. The PCR contained 60 Vbeta and 13 Jbeta primers. The repertoire was sequenced with immunoSEQ multiplex PCR; TCRdb's copy has only in-frame clones and lacks some. The sample lists around 200,000 clones, over 80% seen once, with approximately 10% in the top ten. Whole-study results and caveats: Most TCRs appeared rarely, but some public TCRs recurred in many donors. One variant, a missense change in DCLRE1C, was linked in a later analysis to TCR beta V- and J-gene trimming.

With respect to this clone: The antigen is not known.

The rearrangement joins TRBV6-1 to TRBJ2-5; D call uncertain. The J call is doubtful: the DNA matches TRBJ2-7 better. Sequenced input: PBMCs. The receptor was isolated from a woman in her 50s in good health and CMV-seropositive. The CDR3 DNA reads TGTGCCAGCATGGCGGCGAGCTCCTACGAGCAGTACTTC. This sequence encodes CASMAASSYEQYF.